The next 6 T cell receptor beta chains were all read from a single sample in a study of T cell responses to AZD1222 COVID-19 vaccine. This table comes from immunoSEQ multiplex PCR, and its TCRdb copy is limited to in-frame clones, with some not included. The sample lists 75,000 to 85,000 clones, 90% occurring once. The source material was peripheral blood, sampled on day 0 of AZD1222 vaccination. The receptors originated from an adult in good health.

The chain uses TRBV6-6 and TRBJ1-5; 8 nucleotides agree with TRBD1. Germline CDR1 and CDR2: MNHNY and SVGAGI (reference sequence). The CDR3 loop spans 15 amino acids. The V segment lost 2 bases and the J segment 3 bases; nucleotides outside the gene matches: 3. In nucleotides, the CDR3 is TGTGCCAGCAGTTACGGACAGGGTCCCAATCAGCCCCAGCATTTT. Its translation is CASSYGQGPNQPQHF.

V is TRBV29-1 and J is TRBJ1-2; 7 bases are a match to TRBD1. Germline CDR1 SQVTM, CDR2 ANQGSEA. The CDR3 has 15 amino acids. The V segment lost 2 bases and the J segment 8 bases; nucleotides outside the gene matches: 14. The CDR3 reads CSVETLDRADGGYTF. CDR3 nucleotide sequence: TGCAGCGTTGAAACCCTCGACAGGGCGGACGGAGGCTACACCTTC.

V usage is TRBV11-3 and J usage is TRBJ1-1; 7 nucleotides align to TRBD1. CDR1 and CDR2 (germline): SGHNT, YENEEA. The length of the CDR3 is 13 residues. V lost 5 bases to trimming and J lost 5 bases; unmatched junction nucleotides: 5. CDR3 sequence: CASSLTGATEAFF. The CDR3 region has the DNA TGTGCCAGCAGCCTCACAGGGGCGACTGAAGCTTTCTTT.

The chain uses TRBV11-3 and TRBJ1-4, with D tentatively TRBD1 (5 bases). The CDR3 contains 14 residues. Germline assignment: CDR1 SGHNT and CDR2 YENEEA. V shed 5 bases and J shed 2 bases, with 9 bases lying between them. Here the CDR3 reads CASSLRATNEKLFF. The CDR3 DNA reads TGTGCCAGCAGCCTCAGGGCCACTAATGAAAAACTGTTTTTT.

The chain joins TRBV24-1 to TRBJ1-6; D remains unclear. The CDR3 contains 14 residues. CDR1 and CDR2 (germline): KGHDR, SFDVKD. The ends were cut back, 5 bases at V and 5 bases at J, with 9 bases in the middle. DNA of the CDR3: TGTGCCACCAGTGCGGACGGGGATAATTCACCCCTCCACTTT. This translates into CATSADGDNSPLHF.

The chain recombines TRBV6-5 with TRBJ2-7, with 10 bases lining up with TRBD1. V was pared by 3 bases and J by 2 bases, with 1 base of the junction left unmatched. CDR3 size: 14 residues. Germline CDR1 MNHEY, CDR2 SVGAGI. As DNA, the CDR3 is TGTGCCAGCAGTTATGGGACAGGGGCCTACGAGCAGTACTTC. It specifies CASSYGTGAYEQYF.